The following is a T cell receptor (beta chain) sequence with its context. Antigen specificity is unknown. With 1 base removed from V and 4 bases from J, the gap between germline ends came to 10 bases. This CDR3 is 14 amino acids long. Germline assignment: CDR1 SGHAT and CDR2 FQDESV (reference sequence). PCR was performed using 60 Vbeta and 13 Jbeta primers. TCRdb's table, derived via immunoSEQ multiplex PCR, lists solely in-frame clones and lacks some. The repertoire holds roughly 100,000 clones, with 60% to 80% as singletons. This entry is derived from a study of cytomegalovirus exposure and HLA in healthy donors. General study results and limits: The study dropped some indistinguishable V segments, TRBV6-2 and TRBV6-3 among them. Diagnosis of cytomegalovirus status made by the classifier reportedly showed high specificity and sensitivity. Later analysis identified some 16,000 TCR beta sequences associated with HLA alleles, using a false discovery rate threshold of 0.05. Researchers reported in a later analysis that a missense DCLRE1C variant was tied to TCR beta V- and J-gene trimming.

This clonotype was obtained from a man aged 55 to 70 in good health and CMV-seronegative. The sequenced sample consisted of PBMCs. The chain couples TRBV11-1 to TRBJ1-1, with D perhaps matching TRBD1 (5 bases). CDR3 in amino acids: CASSLEGIGTEAFF. As DNA, the CDR3 is TGTGCCAGCAGCTTAGAGGGGATCGGCACTGAAGCTTTCTTT.